Listed below are T cell receptor beta chains from one sample, sequenced in a study of neurological immune-mediated disorders. TCRdb re-called the 5' RACE reads through MiXCR, storing one row per CDR3 protein. Of approximately 32,000 distinct CDR3 sequences listed, 7% to 8% were seen once; the top ten hold about 4.5%. Sequences were obtained from PBMCs. Every receptor here comes from a woman aged 40 to 50 in good health. CDR3s include the opening cysteine and the closing phenylalanine or tryptophan. D genes are given only for firm matches. Clone size is not always given. Where it is, it says once, few, many or a class for expanded clones.

clone_size d_call j_call v_call cdr3_aa cdr3_nt
many NA TRBJ2-3 TRBV28 CASSFNSWGFTDTQYF TGTGCCAGCAGTTTTAATTCATGGGGATTCACAGATACGCAGTATTTT
many TRBD1 TRBJ2-1 TRBV20-1 CSAEGDRYNEQFF TGCAGTGCTGAAGGGGACAGATACAATGAGCAGTTCTTC
many NA TRBJ1-5 TRBV6-2/TRBV6-3 CASSVPGVSNQPQHF TGTGCCAGCAGTGTTCCAGGGGTGAGCAATCAGCCCCAGCATTTT
many TRBD2 TRBJ2-1 TRBV11-2 CASSLVRWTGTSILEQFF TGTGCCAGCAGCTTAGTAAGGTGGACCGGGACTAGCATTCTTGAGCAGTTCTTC
NA TRBD1 TRBJ1-5 TRBV5-6 CASSLAGGLYSNQPQHF TGTGCCAGCAGCTTGGCAGGGGGCCTTTATAGCAATCAGCCCCAGCATTTT
many NA TRBJ2-5 TRBV20-1 CSAWGGETQYF TGCAGTGCTTGGGGTGGGGAGACCCAGTACTTC